This TCR beta chain came from a study of technical replicates of blood from a handful of donors. The data were produced by immunoSEQ multiplex PCR, yet TCRdb's version contains in-frame clones alone and is incomplete. The sample carries some 69,000 clones, over 75% recorded once. CDR1 is SGHRS and CDR2 is YFSETQ in the germline V gene. This CDR3 is built from 16 residues. Trimming left V 0 bases short and J 4 bases short, with 11 bases between. Sequenced input: PBMCs. This sequence joins TRBV5-1 and TRBJ2-6, with D perhaps TRBD1 (5 bases). The clonotype was recovered from a human donor in good health. Some clones in this sample may be carry-over from other donors' samples. CDR3: CASSLEGSAGANVLTF. CDR3 DNA sequence: TGCGCCAGCAGCTTGGAGGGGTCGGCCGGGGCCAACGTCCTGACTTTC.